These T cell receptor beta chains were read from a single sample in a study of OX40 agonist ivuxolimab in advanced cancers. This table comes from immunoSEQ multiplex PCR, and its TCRdb copy is limited to in-frame clones, with some not included. Among roughly 70,000 clones listed, about 85% were seen once. The specimen comprised CD4+ or CD8+ T cells sorted from blood, sampled in a trial of the OX40 agonist ivuxolimab. The receptor set was obtained from an adult with an advanced solid tumor such as melanoma, head and neck, liver or kidney cancer. Each CDR3 is given with its conserved first and last residue. A D gene is named only where the DNA matches it firmly. The size field is filled for only some rows; it gives once, few, many or a size class.

size: .
D: .
V: TRBV20-1
J: TRBJ1-3
DNA: TGCAGTGCTTATTCTGGAAACACCATATATTTT
CDR3: CSAYSGNTIYF

size: .
D: .
V: TRBV11-3
J: TRBJ2-3
DNA: TGTGCCAGCAGCTTGCGGGGCAGGGGCGGGGATACGCAGTATTTT
CDR3: CASSLRGRGGDTQYF

size: .
D: .
V: TRBV19
J: TRBJ2-6
DNA: TGTGCCACAACAAAACAGGGTGCTGGGGCCAACGTCCTGACTTTC
CDR3: CATTKQGAGANVLTF

size: .
D: TRBD2
V: TRBV5-4
J: TRBJ2-7
DNA: TGTGCCAGCAGCTTGGGGAGTAGCGGGGGTTCCTACGAGCAGTACTTC
CDR3: CASSLGSSGGSYEQYF

size: .
D: .
V: TRBV6-6
J: TRBJ2-7
DNA: TGTGCCAGCAGTTACTCAGGGCCGTCCGGCGAGCAGTACTTC
CDR3: CASSYSGPSGEQYF

size: .
D: TRBD2
V: TRBV6-5
J: TRBJ2-7
DNA: TGTGCCAGCAGCGTGGGCGGGGGCTACGAGCAGTACTTC
CDR3: CASSVGGGYEQYF

size: .
D: .
V: TRBV6-5
J: TRBJ2-7
DNA: TGTGCCAGCAGTTATCCCCTCCCGGGTAACGAGCAGTACTTC
CDR3: CASSYPLPGNEQYF

size: .
D: .
V: TRBV1
J: TRBJ2-7
DNA: TGCACCAGCAGGCAAGGCCCAGCGGGGGGTTACGAGCAGTACTTC
CDR3: CTSRQGPAGGYEQYF

size: few
D: TRBD2
V: TRBV5-4
J: TRBJ2-1
DNA: TGTGCCAGCAGCGCCCTAGCGGGAGGATACAATGAGCAGTTCTTC
CDR3: CASSALAGGYNEQFF

size: .
D: .
V: TRBV7-2
J: TRBJ2-3
DNA: TGTGCCAGCAGCTCCCAGGGGAGCCCCACAGATACGCAGTATTTT
CDR3: CASSSQGSPTDTQYF

size: .
D: .
V: TRBV10-1
J: TRBJ2-2
DNA: TGCGCCAGCAGTTGGGACGTCGGAACCGGGGAGCTGTTTTTT
CDR3: CASSWDVGTGELFF

size: .
D: TRBD1
V: TRBV6-5
J: TRBJ1-2
DNA: TGTGCCAGCAGTTACGGGACAGACTATGGCTACACCTTC
CDR3: CASSYGTDYGYTF

size: .
D: .
V: TRBV6-5
J: TRBJ1-3
DNA: TGTGCCAGCAGTTACTCGAAACAGAGCTCTGGAAACACCATATATTTT
CDR3: CASSYSKQSSGNTIYF

size: .
D: TRBD1
V: TRBV19
J: TRBJ2-6
DNA: TGTGCCAGTACCTTAAGGACAGGGGGAACTGGGGCCAACGTCCTGACTTTC
CDR3: CASTLRTGGTGANVLTF

size: once
D: .
V: TRBV27
J: TRBJ2-2
DNA: TGTGCCAGCAGTTTAAAGCCCTGGGGGGATACGAACACCGGGGAGCTGTTTTTT
CDR3: CASSLKPWGDTNTGELFF

size: .
D: TRBD1
V: TRBV5-1
J: TRBJ2-1
DNA: TGCGCCAGCAGCTACCCGACAGGGAATGAGCAGTTCTTC
CDR3: CASSYPTGNEQFF

size: .
D: TRBD1
V: TRBV5-4
J: TRBJ2-3
DNA: TGTGCCAGCAGCCACTCAGGGGGCCGAACAGATACGCAGTATTTT
CDR3: CASSHSGGRTDTQYF

size: .
D: TRBD1
V: TRBV27
J: TRBJ2-7
DNA: TGTGCCAGCAGGGGACAGGGGATATCCGAGCAGTACTTC
CDR3: CASRGQGISEQYF

size: .
D: .
V: TRBV4-1
J: TRBJ2-1
DNA: TGCGCCAGCAGCCACCTAGACATGCTCACCTACAATGAGCAGTTCTTC
CDR3: CASSHLDMLTYNEQFF

size: few
D: TRBD1
V: TRBV5-6
J: TRBJ1-1
DNA: TGTGCCAGCAGGTTGGGACAGACAATAAACACTGAAGCTTTCTTT
CDR3: CASRLGQTINTEAFF

size: .
D: TRBD2
V: TRBV2
J: TRBJ2-2
DNA: TGTGCCAGCACGGTTGGACTAGTCAACACCGGGGAGCTGTTTTTT
CDR3: CASTVGLVNTGELFF

size: .
D: .
V: TRBV7-2
J: TRBJ1-3
DNA: TGTGCCAGCGGACCCGTGAGGTCTGGAAACACCATATATTTT
CDR3: CASGPVRSGNTIYF

size: .
D: .
V: TRBV28
J: TRBJ2-5
DNA: TGTGCCAGCAGTATTCACATTCCGGGGAAACAAGAGACCCAGTACTTC
CDR3: CASSIHIPGKQETQYF